A single sample is the source of the 13 T cell receptor beta chains below, sequenced in a study of cytomegalovirus exposure and HLA in healthy donors. The PCR contained 60 Vbeta and 13 Jbeta primers. Data came from immunoSEQ multiplex PCR; TCRdb stores just in-frame clones and leaves some out. There are approximately 110,000 clones in the sample, with about 0.59% held by the top ten. Sequenced input: PBMCs. These receptors all stem from a man aged 45 to 65 in good health and CMV-seronegative.

To note about this clone: The junction differs from germline at one of its ends, possibly a read error. The chain joins TRBV6-1 to TRBJ1-2; 7 positions agree with TRBD1. The CDR3 extends over 13 amino acids. Germline lookup yields CDR1 MNHNS and CDR2 SASEGT. The DNA of the CDR3 is TGTACCAGCAGCCCCGACAGGGCCGACGGCTACACCTTC. It codes for CTSSPDRADGYTF.

V usage is TRBV6-1 and J usage is TRBJ2-7; tentative D call: TRBD1 (6 bases). Germline V CDR1 and CDR2: MNHNS, SASEGT. The CDR3 contains 13 residues. Trimming pared 6 bases from V and 3 bases from J, leaving 12 bases between. In DNA, the CDR3 is TGTGCCAGCAGCCTCAGGGGCGGCTACGAGCAGTACTTC. Its protein product is CASSLRGGYEQYF.

The genes are TRBV5-1 and TRBJ1-2; D may be TRBD1 (5 bases). The germline V gene has CDR1 SGHRS and CDR2 YFSETQ. V was shortened by 7 bases and J by 2 bases, with 21 bases between the two germline ends. The CDR3 covers 16 residues. CDR3 in amino acids: CASRPMGGDLNYGYTF. The DNA of the CDR3 is TGCGCCAGCCGCCCTATGGGGGGGGACTTAAACTATGGCTACACCTTC.

The rearrangement joins TRBV19 to TRBJ2-7; 7 bases match TRBD2. Germline V gives CDR1 LNHDA, CDR2 SQIVND (reference sequence). After removal of 4 bases from V and 6 bases from J, the junction contained 12 bases not matched to a gene. The CDR3 extends over 15 amino acids. CDR3 amino acids: CASSSGLAEITEQYF. CDR3 nucleotides: TGTGCCAGTAGTAGTGGGCTAGCGGAGATTACCGAGCAGTACTTC.

The rearrangement joins TRBV20-1 to TRBJ1-4; D unclear. In germline, CDR1 is DFQATT, CDR2 SNEGSKA (reference sequence). Trimming left V 6 bases short and J 8 bases short, with 10 bases between. This CDR3 region has 11 residues. This chain's CDR3 is CSANNGEKLFF. CDR3 in DNA: TGCAGTGCAAACAACGGGGAAAAACTGTTTTTT.

Considering frequency, this clone is medium-sized (0.01 to 0.1%). The chain is built from TRBV19 and TRBJ2-7; D possibly corresponds to TRBD1 (6 bases). The CDR3 loop spans 16 amino acids. Trimming removed 4 bases from V and 0 bases from J, with 16 bases in between. Germline V gives CDR1 LNHDA, CDR2 SQIVND (reference sequence). The CDR3: CASSTPDRQVSYEQYF. CDR3 coding DNA: TGTGCCAGTAGTACACCAGACCGACAGGTCTCCTACGAGCAGTACTTC.

The rearrangement links TRBV6-6 to TRBJ1-3; no clear D. Germline CDR1 MNHNY, CDR2 SVGAGI (reference sequence). Trimming took 6 bases from V and 2 from J, leaving 11 bases between them. The CDR3 runs to 14 residues. The CDR3 region is CASRPDGAGNTIYF. CDR3 in DNA: TGTGCCAGCAGGCCGGACGGGGCTGGAAACACCATATATTTT.

The rearrangement joins TRBV6-5 to TRBJ2-5; D is perhaps TRBD1 (6 bases). V dropped 6 bases and J dropped 1 base, with 12 bases sitting between them. The V gene's germline CDR1 is MNHEY and CDR2 SVGAGI. CDR3 length equals 14 residues. CDR3 residues: CASSPQGPQETQYF. As DNA, the CDR3 is TGTGCCAGCAGCCCACAGGGCCCCCAAGAGACCCAGTACTTC.

The chain links TRBV5-1 to TRBJ2-3; 7 nucleotides match TRBD1. Unmatched junction bases numbered 4, after V lost 0 bases and J lost 3 bases. This CDR3 is built from 15 residues. Germline V CDR1 and CDR2: SGHRS, YFSETQ. CDR3 residues: CASSLEGGATDTQYF. The CDR3 DNA follows: TGCGCCAGCAGCTTGGAAGGGGGCGCGACAGATACGCAGTATTTT. The variable domain in full, with the rest retrieved from reference TRBV5-1 and TRBJ2-3, is KAGVTQTPRYLIKTRGQQVTLSCSPISGHRSVSWYQQTPGQGLQFLFEYFSETQRNKGNFPGRFSGRQFSNSRSEMNVSTLELGDSALYLCASSLEGGATDTQYFGPGTRLTVL.

The chain is built from TRBV7-9 and TRBJ2-1; TRBD1 agrees at 8 bases. V dropped 3 bases and J dropped 0; count of bases not matched to a gene: 1. Germline V gives CDR1 SEHNR, CDR2 FQNEAQ (reference sequence). The length of the CDR3 is 15 residues. CDR3 loop: CASSFDRGSYNEQFF. DNA for the CDR3: TGTGCCAGCAGCTTCGACAGGGGCTCCTACAATGAGCAGTTCTTC.

The chain is built from TRBV19 and TRBJ1-1, with 8 bases fitting TRBD1. This CDR3 spans 19 amino acids. Germline V gene data show CDR1 as LNHDA and CDR2 as SQIVND (reference sequence). V lost 1 base and J lost 5; bases outside the gene matches: 18. CDR3 amino acids: CASSIVGQGFLLSRTEAFF. The CDR3 DNA is TGTGCCAGTAGTATAGTAGGACAGGGTTTTTTGTTATCTCGAACTGAAGCTTTCTTT.

This rearrangement joins TRBV29-1 to TRBJ2-3, with D possibly TRBD2 on 7 matching bases. Germline CDR1 reads SQVTM; CDR2 reads ANQGSEA. Between the trimmed V and J ends, which lost 8 bases and 1 base, there was a span of 16 bases. CDR3 length: 14 residues. CDR3 region: CSYIGGARTDTQYF. The CDR3 nucleotides read TGCAGCTATATTGGGGGGGCACGCACAGATACGCAGTATTTT.

The chain carries TRBV7-9 and TRBJ2-5; no definite D call. Looked up from germline, CDR1 is SEHNR and CDR2 is FQNEAQ (reference sequence). The CDR3 extends over 14 amino acids. The germline V and J ends were trimmed by 6 bases and 5 bases, with 16 bases remaining between them. The CDR3 DNA is TGTGCCAGCAGACACATGGTCCATAGCGAGACCCAGTACTTC. Protein sequence: CASRHMVHSETQYF.